These 20 T cell receptor beta chains came from one sample sequenced in a study of memory CD4+ T cells and cytomegalovirus serostatus. Generated by immunoSEQ multiplex PCR, the TCRdb table keeps only in-frame clones and is missing some. The profile covers 35,000 to 45,000 clones, with about 73% appearing a single time and 0.7% to 0.8% taken by the ten largest. Single viable CD3+CD4+CD8-CD45RO+ cells were sorted as the memory CD4+ T cells. Sequenced: memory CD4+ T cells from blood. The origin of the receptors is an adult in good health and CMV-seronegative.

Only one count was recorded for this clone. The J gene is TRBJ2-1, the V gene TRBV10-2; 9 bases fit TRBD2. CDR1 WSHSY and CDR2 SAAADI come from the germline V gene. This CDR3 has 14 residues. J lost 4 bases, V lost 6 bases, and 4 bases had no gene match. CDR3 region: CASRLAGGYNEQFF. DNA for the CDR3: TGCGCCAGCAGACTAGCGGGCGGTTACAATGAGCAGTTCTTC.

This clone was recorded only once. The CDR3 spells CASSLGGRVVDEQYF. CDR3 bases: TGTGCCAGCAGCTTAGGCGGCAGGGTGGTCGACGAGCAGTACTTC. V and J are TRBV7-2 and TRBJ2-7; the D gene is possibly TRBD1 (5 bases). V was cut by 1 base and J by 5 bases, with 15 bases left in between. The germline V gene encodes CDR1 SGHTA and CDR2 FQGNSA. This CDR3 region has 15 residues.

This clone turned up a few times. This chain's CDR3 is CASSAAGPQETQYF. The DNA for the CDR3 is TGCGCCAGCAGCGCTGCGGGACCTCAAGAGACCCAGTACTTC. This chain uses TRBV5-1 with TRBJ2-5, with a possible D match to TRBD2 (6 bases). Trimming left V 4 bases short and J 2 bases short, with 12 bases between. In germline, CDR1 is SGHRS, CDR2 YFSETQ. The CDR3 contains 14 residues.

This clone was recorded once. The V gene is TRBV29-1, the J gene TRBJ1-2; 9 positions agree with TRBD1. Trimming removed 3 bases from V and 5 bases from J; junction bases left unmatched: 13. This CDR3 spans 16 amino acids. Germline CDR1 is SQVTM and CDR2 is ANQGSEA. CDR3 region: CSVETQGQGTWYGYTF. CDR3 nucleotide sequence: TGCAGCGTTGAGACACAGGGACAGGGAACTTGGTATGGCTACACCTTC.

This chain links TRBV5-6 with TRBJ1-1, with TRBD1 matching 9 bases. CDR3 length: 13 amino acids. In germline, CDR1 is SGHDT, CDR2 YYEEEE. J gave up 10 bases and V 3 bases, and 7 bases lay outside the gene matches. CDR3 sequence (DNA): TGTGCCAGCAGCTCCAGGACAGGGGTTTTAGCTTTCTTT. Protein: CASSSRTGVLAFF.

As DNA, the CDR3 is TGTGCCAGCAGTTACGTCGGGGGTGGTAAGACCCAGTACTTC. It translates to CASSYVGGGKTQYF. The chain uses TRBV6-5 and TRBJ2-5, with a possible D match to TRBD2 (6 bases). The CDR3 runs to 14 residues. Trimming took off 2 bases at V and 6 bases at J, with 13 bases between the two ends. Germline V gene data show CDR1 as MNHEY and CDR2 as SVGAGI.

The V and J genes are TRBV30 and TRBJ2-2; 7 positions agree with TRBD1. Unmatched junction bases numbered 13, after V lost 6 bases and J lost 6 bases. Germline V gives CDR1 GTSNPN, CDR2 SVGIG (reference sequence). This CDR3 spans 15 amino acids. The CDR3 region is CACPRGPSYSGELFF. In DNA, the CDR3 is TGTGCCTGCCCGAGGGGGCCCTCGTACTCCGGGGAGCTGTTTTTT.

This clone was counted only a few times. The J gene is TRBJ1-2, the V gene TRBV30; D is possibly TRBD1 (5 bases). Germline V gives CDR1 GTSNPN, CDR2 SVGIG (reference sequence). With 4 bases removed from V and 4 bases from J, the gap between germline ends came to 13 bases. The CDR3 consists of 13 residues. The CDR3 protein is CAWNLRGSYGYTF. For the CDR3, the DNA is TGTGCCTGGAATCTGAGGGGTAGCTATGGCTACACCTTC. Full variable domain (missing parts from reference TRBV30 and TRBJ1-2): SQTIHQWPATLVQPVGSPLSLECTVEGTSNPNLYWYRQAAGRGLQLLFYSVGIGQISSEVPQNLSASRPQDRQFILSSKKLLLSDSGFYLCAWNLRGSYGYTFGSGTRLTVV.

The chain is built from TRBV7-9 and TRBJ2-1, with D uncertain. Trimming took 5 bases from V and 5 from J, leaving 10 bases between them. The CDR3 consists of 13 residues. Germline V CDR1 and CDR2: SEHNR, FQNEAQ (reference sequence). The DNA of the CDR3 is TGTGCCAGCAGCGTGGACGAAAACAATGAGCAGTTCTTC. Translated: CASSVDENNEQFF.

V gene TRBV5-6 combines with J gene TRBJ2-5; D is uncertain. The CDR3 has 14 amino acids. From germline, CDR1 is SGHDT and CDR2 YYEEEE. V was shortened by 0 bases and J by 5 bases, with 11 bases between the two germline ends. The CDR3 region has the DNA TGTGCCAGCAGCTTGGGGCAGCCCAGTGAGACCCAGTACTTC. The encoded protein is CASSLGQPSETQYF. The entire variable domain, with the rest obtained from reference TRBV5-6 and TRBJ2-5, is as follows: DAGVTQSPTHLIKTRGQQVTLRCSPKSGHDTVSWYQQALGQGPQFIFQYYEEEERQRGNFPDRFSGHQFPNYSSELNVNALLLGDSALYLCASSLGQPSETQYFGPGTRLLVL.

The chain is built from TRBV21-1 and TRBJ2-7; the table's D gene call, TRBD2, was not cross checked with the DNA. TRBV21-1 is tagged as a pseudogene. This CDR3 region has 17 residues. CDR3 amino acids: CASSKGGSRGSLYEQYF. Written as DNA, the CDR3 is TGTGCCAGCAGCAAAGGCGGATCGCGGGGATCACTATACGAGCAGTACTTC.

The rearrangement links TRBV11-2 to TRBJ1-1, with D perhaps matching TRBD1 (6 bases). Trimming took off 5 bases at V and 7 bases at J, with 17 bases between the two ends. CDR3 length: 14 residues. Germline lookup yields CDR1 SGHAT and CDR2 FQNNGV. The CDR3 DNA follows: TGTGCCAGCAGCGCCCTGGGGGGGCGGGTTGAAGCTTTCTTT. As protein: CASSALGGRVEAFF.

This clone has just a few counts. V usage is TRBV4-1 and J usage is TRBJ1-5, with D unresolved. Trimming removed 0 bases from V and 5 bases from J, with 5 bases in between. The length of the CDR3 is 13 residues. Germline V CDR1 and CDR2: MGHRA, YSYEKL. The CDR3 DNA follows: TGCGCCAGCAGCCAAGAAGAGGATCAGCCCCAGCATTTT. It translates to CASSQEEDQPQHF.

This chain links TRBV6-5 with TRBJ2-7, with 7 bases that match TRBD2. There are 14 residues in the CDR3. CDR1 is MNHEY and CDR2 is SVGAGI in the germline V gene. V shed 2 bases and J 2 bases; nucleotides not matched to a gene: 3. The CDR3 DNA sequence: TGTGCCAGCAGTTACCGGGGAGGGCCCTACGAGCAGTACTTC. Encoded protein: CASSYRGGPYEQYF.

The rearrangement joins TRBV29-1 to TRBJ2-5, with 7 positions matching TRBD1. The ends lost 7 bases at V and 4 bases at J; junction bases unmatched: 6. Germline CDR1 and CDR2: SQVTM and ANQGSEA. The CDR3 spans 12 residues. Here the CDR3 DNA reads TGCAGCGCCGACAGGGATGGAGAGACCCAGTACTTC. It encodes CSADRDGETQYF.

The chain joins TRBV10-1 to TRBJ2-2, with D perhaps matching TRBD2 (6 bases). V lost 3 bases to trimming and J lost 0 bases, with 11 bases between them. The CDR3 sequence is 16 residues long. The V gene's germline CDR1 is WNHNN and CDR2 SYGVQD (reference sequence). CDR3 amino acids: CASSDPGSSNTGELFF. DNA for the CDR3: TGCGCCAGCAGTGATCCCGGGAGTTCGAACACCGGGGAGCTGTTTTTT.

This chain uses TRBV2 with TRBJ1-5, with a weak D call TRBD1 (5 bases). The CDR3 length is 15 residues. Trimming removed 2 bases at V and 3 bases at J, with 11 bases between. CDR1 and CDR2 (germline): SNHLY, FYNNEI. CDR3 loop: CASSEFARDNQPQHF. CDR3 coding DNA: TGTGCCAGCAGTGAATTTGCCAGGGACAATCAGCCCCAGCATTTT.

The genes are TRBV5-8 and TRBJ1-2; TRBD1 is a possible D gene (6 bases). Germline V gene sequence: CDR1 SGHTS, CDR2 YDEGEE. There are 14 residues in the CDR3. V lost 0 bases and J lost 8, with 14 bases in between. The CDR3, as DNA: TGTGCCAGCAGCTTGGGACAGGTCATTGGAGGCTACACCTTC. Its protein is CASSLGQVIGGYTF.

This clone turned up a few times. The chain combines TRBV20-1 with TRBJ2-5; D not certain. The CDR3 sequence is 11 residues long. Germline V CDR1 and CDR2: DFQATT, SNEGSKA (reference sequence). Trimming removed 4 bases from V and 5 bases from J, with 8 bases in between. CDR3 DNA: TGCAGTGCTAAGAGGCAGGAGACCCAGTACTTC. This translates into CSAKRQETQYF.

The V gene is TRBV7-2, the J gene TRBJ1-2, with D perhaps matching TRBD1 (5 bases). CDR3 length equals 14 residues. Germline loops: CDR1 SGHTA, CDR2 FQGNSA. Between the trimmed V and J ends, which lost 3 bases and 4 bases, there was a span of 12 bases. The CDR3, as DNA: TGTGCCAGCAGCTTGAAGTGGGGGGGCTATGGCTACACCTTC. Its protein product is CASSLKWGGYGYTF.